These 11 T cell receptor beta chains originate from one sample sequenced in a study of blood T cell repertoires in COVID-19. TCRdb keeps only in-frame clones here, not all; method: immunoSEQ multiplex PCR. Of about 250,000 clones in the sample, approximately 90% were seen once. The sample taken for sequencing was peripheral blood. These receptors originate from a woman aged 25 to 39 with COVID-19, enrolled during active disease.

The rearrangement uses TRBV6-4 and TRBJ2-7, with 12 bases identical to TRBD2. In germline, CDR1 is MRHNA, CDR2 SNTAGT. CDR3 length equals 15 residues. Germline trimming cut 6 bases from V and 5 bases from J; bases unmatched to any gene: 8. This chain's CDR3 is CASSSSGGAGDEQYF. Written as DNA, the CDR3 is TGTGCCAGCAGCTCTAGCGGGGGGGCAGGAGACGAGCAGTACTTC.

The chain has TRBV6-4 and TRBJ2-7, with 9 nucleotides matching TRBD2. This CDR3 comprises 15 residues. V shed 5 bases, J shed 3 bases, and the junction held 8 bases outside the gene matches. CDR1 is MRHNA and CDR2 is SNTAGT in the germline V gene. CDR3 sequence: CASSFEASGVYEQYV. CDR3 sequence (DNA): TGTGCCAGCAGTTTTGAGGCTAGCGGGGTCTACGAGCAGTACGTC.

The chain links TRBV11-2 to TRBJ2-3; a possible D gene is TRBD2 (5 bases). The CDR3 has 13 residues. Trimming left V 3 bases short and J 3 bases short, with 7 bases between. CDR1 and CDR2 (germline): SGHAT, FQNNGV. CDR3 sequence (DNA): TGTGCCAGCAGCTTTAGCGTAACAGATACGCAGTATTTT. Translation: CASSFSVTDTQYF.

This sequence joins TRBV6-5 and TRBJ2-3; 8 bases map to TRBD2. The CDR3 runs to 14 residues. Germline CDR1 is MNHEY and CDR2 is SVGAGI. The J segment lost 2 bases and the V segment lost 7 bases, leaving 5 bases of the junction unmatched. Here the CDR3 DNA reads TGTGCCAGCAAGAGAGCGGGAGTCACAGATACGCAGTATTTT. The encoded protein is CASKRAGVTDTQYF.

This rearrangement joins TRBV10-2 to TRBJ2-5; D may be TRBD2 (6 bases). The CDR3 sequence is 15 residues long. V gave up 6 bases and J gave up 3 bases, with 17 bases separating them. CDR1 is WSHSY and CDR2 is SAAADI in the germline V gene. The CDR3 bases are TGCGCCAGCAGGTCGACCGGGACTTTTGAAGAGACCCAGTACTTC. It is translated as CASRSTGTFEETQYF.

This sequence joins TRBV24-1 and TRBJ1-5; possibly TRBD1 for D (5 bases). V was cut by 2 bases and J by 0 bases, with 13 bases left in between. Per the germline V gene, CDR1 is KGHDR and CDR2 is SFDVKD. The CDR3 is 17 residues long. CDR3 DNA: TGTGCCACCAGTGATTCTTGGGGGGGATATAGCAATCAGCCCCAGCATTTT. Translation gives CATSDSWGGYSNQPQHF.

The CDR3 here is CASSLDPPGNTGELFF. The CDR3 DNA reads as TGTGCCAGCAGCTTAGACCCCCCGGGGAACACCGGGGAGCTGTTTTTT. The chain uses TRBV7-2 and TRBJ2-2; D is unresolved. CDR3 length: 16 residues. The V gene lost 1 base and the J gene lost 1 base, with 10 bases spanning the gap. In germline, CDR1 is SGHTA, CDR2 FQGNSA.

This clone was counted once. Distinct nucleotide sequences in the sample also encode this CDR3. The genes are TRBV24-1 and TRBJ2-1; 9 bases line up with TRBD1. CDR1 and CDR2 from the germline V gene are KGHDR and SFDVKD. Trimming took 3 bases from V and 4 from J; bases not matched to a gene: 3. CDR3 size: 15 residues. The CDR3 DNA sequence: TGTGCCACCAGTGATCCGGGACAGGGTTACAATGAGCAGTTCTTC. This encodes CATSDPGQGYNEQFF.

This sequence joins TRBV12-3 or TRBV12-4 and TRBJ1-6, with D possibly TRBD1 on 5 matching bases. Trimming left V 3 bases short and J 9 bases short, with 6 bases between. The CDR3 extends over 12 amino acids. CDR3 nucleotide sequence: TGTGCCAGCAGTTTGGGGCTTTCACCCCTCCACTTT. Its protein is CASSLGLSPLHF.

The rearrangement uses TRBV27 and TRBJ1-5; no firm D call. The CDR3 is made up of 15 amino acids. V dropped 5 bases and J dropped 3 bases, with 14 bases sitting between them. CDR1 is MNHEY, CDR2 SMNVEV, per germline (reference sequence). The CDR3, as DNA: TGTGCCAGCAGTGCGACGGGGAGCCCCAATCAGCCCCAGCATTTT. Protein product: CASSATGSPNQPQHF.

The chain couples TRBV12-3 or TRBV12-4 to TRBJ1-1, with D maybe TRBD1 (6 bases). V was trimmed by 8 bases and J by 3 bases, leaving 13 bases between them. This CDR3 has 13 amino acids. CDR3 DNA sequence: TGTGCCAGCCAGACAGGCCCTCACACTGAAGCTTTCTTT. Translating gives CASQTGPHTEAFF.